The 27 T cell receptor beta chains given below trace back to one sample, sequenced in a study of T cells in Graves' hyperthyroidism and ophthalmopathy. Template material for amplifying TCR beta CDR3 regions consisted of RNA transcripts. The primer set for the first-round RT-PCR of the TCR CDR3 was HTBI. From the multiplex PCR reads, TCRdb called clonotypes with MiXCR, one entry per CDR3 protein. The table records approximately 620,000 distinct CDR3 sequences, about 14% of them present only once. Sequenced: blood. The receptors were sampled from a woman aged 25 to 39 with Graves' hyperthyroidism that later progressed to Graves' ophthalmopathy.

This clonotype was found a few times. This chain uses TRBV19 with TRBJ1-5; tentative D call: TRBD1 (5 bases). In germline, CDR1 is LNHDA, CDR2 SQIVND (reference sequence). The CDR3 consists of 16 residues. Trimming left V 5 bases short and J 0 bases short, with 14 bases between. The CDR3: CASSQGLKPSNQPQHF. CDR3 bases: TGTGCCAGTAGTCAGGGTTTAAAGCCTAGCAATCAGCCCCAGCATTTT.

This clonotype was recorded at least ten times. The chain employs TRBV20-1 and TRBJ2-7; 10 bases are a match to TRBD2. V dropped 6 bases and J dropped 4; count of bases not matched to a gene: 9. This CDR3 has 14 amino acids. Germline-derived CDR1 and CDR2 are DFQATT and SNEGSKA (reference sequence). CDR3 coding DNA: TGCAGTGCAACTAGCGGGGAGAGGGCTTACGAGCAGTACTTC. This translates into CSATSGERAYEQYF.

This clonotype was observed a handful of times. This rearrangement joins TRBV20-1 to TRBJ1-1, with D uncertain. The CDR3 has 13 amino acids. The ends were cut back, 1 base at V and 1 base at J, with 7 bases in the middle. CDR1 is DFQATT and CDR2 is SNEGSKA in the germline V gene (reference sequence). CDR3 DNA: TGCAGTGCTAGAGGAATTGGGAACACTGAAGCTTTCTTT. Translated: CSARGIGNTEAFF.

Note on this clonotype: A much larger clone lies a single base off, so this may be a read error. The chain employs TRBV4-3 and TRBJ2-3; D remains ambiguous. V was trimmed by 5 bases and J by 2 bases, leaving 17 bases between them. The CDR3 runs to 16 residues. Germline CDR1 reads LGHNA; CDR2 reads YSLEER. Here the CDR3 reads CASSLGRADYTDTQYF. CDR3 in DNA: TGCGCCAGCAGCTTAGGGCGAGCAGATTACACAGATACGCAGTATTTT.

This clonotype was observed many times. The rearrangement links TRBV7-9 to TRBJ2-7, with 8 bases identical to TRBD1. The germline V gene encodes CDR1 SEHNR and CDR2 FQNEAQ (reference sequence). CDR3 length equals 14 residues. The V gene end was trimmed by 3 bases and the J gene end by 2 bases; junction bases not matched to a gene: 3. For the CDR3, the DNA is TGTGCCAGCAGCTTCTGGGACAGGACCTACGAGCAGTACTTC. Translation: CASSFWDRTYEQYF.

The chain recombines TRBV9 with TRBJ2-5; D may correspond to TRBD1 or TRBD2 (5 bases each). Trimming removed 2 bases at V and 7 bases at J, with 12 bases between. The CDR3 loop spans 13 amino acids. Germline assignment: CDR1 SGDLS and CDR2 YYNGEE. The CDR3 here is CASSVGPPGTQYF. CDR3 bases: TGTGCCAGCAGCGTGGGACCCCCGGGGACCCAGTACTTC.

This clonotype has at least ten counts. The chain combines TRBV5-1 with TRBJ2-1, with a weak D call TRBD2 (5 bases). CDR1 and CDR2 (germline): SGHRS, YFSETQ. V lost 6 bases and J 9 bases, leaving 13 bases between the germline ends. The CDR3 loop spans 12 amino acids. The CDR3 loop is CASISGKLEQFF. The CDR3 region has the DNA TGCGCCAGCATTTCGGGGAAACTTGAGCAGTTCTTC. Together with reference TRBV5-1 and TRBJ2-1, the CDR3 gives the full variable domain: KAGVTQTPRYLIKTRGQQVTLSCSPISGHRSVSWYQQTPGQGLQFLFEYFSETQRNKGNFPGRFSGRQFSNSRSEMNVSTLELGDSALYLCASISGKLEQFFGPGTRLTVL.

The sample holds many counts of this clonotype. This rearrangement joins TRBV12-3 or TRBV12-4 to TRBJ2-7; TRBD1 matches 9 bases. CDR3 length: 15 residues. J lost 6 bases, V lost 6 bases, and 12 bases had no gene match. CDR3 nucleotide sequence: TGTGCCAGCAGGCCCGCCGGGACAGGGTTTTCCGAGCAGTACTTC. This translates into CASRPAGTGFSEQYF.

The chain links TRBV12-3 or TRBV12-4 to TRBJ1-2; D may be TRBD1 (5 bases). This CDR3 is 15 amino acids long. V lost 5 bases to trimming and J lost 2 bases, with 15 bases between them. The CDR3 nucleotides read TGTGCCAGCAGTACACCAGGGCTATCCAACTATGGCTACACCTTC. Translating it yields CASSTPGLSNYGYTF.

This clonotype was picked up many times. The genes are TRBV2 and TRBJ2-1, with D maybe TRBD2 (6 bases). Trimming stripped 8 bases from V and 0 bases from J, with 8 bases between. Germline V gene lookup returns CDR1 SNHLY and CDR2 FYNNEI. The CDR3 covers 13 residues. CDR3 residues: CASGLPSYNEQFF. The CDR3 DNA sequence: TGTGCCAGCGGACTACCCTCCTACAATGAGCAGTTCTTC.

This clonotype came up many times. V usage is TRBV9 and J usage is TRBJ1-2, with D perhaps matching TRBD1 (5 bases). Germline V gene data show CDR1 as SGDLS and CDR2 as YYNGEE. V lost 3 bases to trimming and J lost 4 bases, with 10 bases between them. The CDR3 contains 13 residues. The CDR3: CASSGGPFYGYTF. The CDR3, as DNA: TGTGCCAGCAGCGGGGGACCGTTCTATGGCTACACCTTC.

In this sample, this clonotype turned up many times. The V gene is TRBV2, the J gene TRBJ1-4, with 9 bases that match TRBD1. Germline V gives CDR1 SNHLY, CDR2 FYNNEI. Trimming cost V 6 bases and J 8 bases; bases outside gene matches: 7. This CDR3 comprises 14 residues. CDR3 amino acids: CASSRDRVGEKLFF. The CDR3 DNA reads as TGTGCCAGCAGCCGGGACAGGGTCGGGGAAAAACTGTTTTTT.

Turning to this clonotype: This may be a read error, as it is one base from a much larger clone. This rearrangement joins TRBV2 to TRBJ1-3, with TRBD1 as a possible D gene (5 bases). Trimming shortened V by 6 bases and J by 2 bases, and 8 bases separated the two germline ends. Germline CDR1 reads SNHLY; CDR2 reads FYNNEI. CDR3 length: 13 amino acids. The CDR3 nucleotides are TGTGCCAGCAGACAGGATCCTGGAAACACCATATATTTT. Protein: CASRQDPGNTIYF.

V usage is TRBV20-1 and J usage is TRBJ2-2, with 7 bases matching TRBD2. V lost 0 bases and J lost 0; bases outside the gene matches: 4. The CDR3 contains 16 residues. CDR1 is DFQATT and CDR2 is SNEGSKA in the germline V gene (reference sequence). CDR3 region: CSARDASGANTGELFF. The CDR3 DNA reads as TGCAGTGCTAGAGATGCCAGCGGGGCGAACACCGGGGAGCTGTTTTTT.

The chain has TRBV27 and TRBJ2-3, with 13 bases aligning to TRBD2. This CDR3 has 15 amino acids. V trimming: 8 bases; J trimming: 6 bases; junction bases outside the gene matches: 8. Germline V gene sequence: CDR1 MNHEY, CDR2 SMNVEV (reference sequence). DNA of the CDR3: TGTGCCAGCGGAAGGGGACTAGCGGGAACTGATACGCAGTATTTT. Amino acids: CASGRGLAGTDTQYF.

This clonotype was detected ten times or more. The rearrangement links TRBV5-6 to TRBJ1-2; D unclear. The V end lost 0 bases, the J end lost 7 bases, and 4 bases lay between the germline ends. The CDR3 is 11 amino acids. Germline-derived CDR1 and CDR2 are SGHDT and YYEEEE. CDR3 residues: CASSLASGYTF. For the CDR3, the DNA is TGTGCCAGCAGCTTGGCGTCTGGCTACACCTTC.

This clonotype was seen many times. The chain is built from TRBV7-2 and TRBJ2-1; tentatively, D is TRBD2 (5 bases). Between the trimmed V and J ends, which lost 5 bases and 4 bases, there was a span of 21 bases. Germline V gene data show CDR1 as SGHTA and CDR2 as FQGNSA. The CDR3 has 17 residues. In DNA, the CDR3 is TGTGCCAGCAGCCTTGCTTGGCTAGCAAATAGGTACAATGAGCAGTTCTTC. Amino acids: CASSLAWLANRYNEQFF.

Many counts were recorded for this clonotype. The chain is built from TRBV20-1 and TRBJ2-3; D uncertain. There are 14 residues in the CDR3. V lost 0 bases, J lost 3 bases, and 10 bases lay in between. Germline V gene sequence: CDR1 DFQATT, CDR2 SNEGSKA (reference sequence). The CDR3 is CSARDMFGTDTQYF. CDR3 DNA sequence: TGCAGTGCTAGAGACATGTTTGGGACAGATACGCAGTATTTT.

This clonotype occurred many times. The rearrangement joins TRBV29-1 to TRBJ1-4; no reliable D call. CDR1 is SQVTM, CDR2 ANQGSEA, per germline. Between the trimmed V and J ends, which lost 5 bases and 5 bases, there was a span of 12 bases. The CDR3 has 13 residues. Written as DNA, the CDR3 is TGCAGCGTTTCGGGTGGAGGGAATGAAAAACTGTTTTTT. This encodes CSVSGGGNEKLFF.

In this sample, this clonotype turned up a few times. The gene calls are TRBV19 and TRBJ1-3, with a weak D call TRBD1 (5 bases). Deletions cut 8 bases from V and 0 bases from J, with 11 bases between. The CDR3 loop spans 14 amino acids. Germline V lookup: CDR1 LNHDA, CDR2 SQIVND (reference sequence). DNA of the CDR3: TGTGCCAGTGAAGGGGCCCGCTCTGGAAACACCATATATTTT. The encoded protein is CASEGARSGNTIYF. The full variable domain, completed using reference TRBV19 and TRBJ1-3, is DGGITQSPKYLFRKEGQNVTLSCEQNLNHDAMYWYRQDPGQGLRLIYYSQIVNDFQKGDIAEGYSVSREKKESFPLTVTSAQKNPTAFYLCASEGARSGNTIYFGEGSWLTVV.

This clonotype was seen ten or more times. The V gene is TRBV28, the J gene TRBJ1-1; D gene unclear. Germline values: CDR1 MDHEN, CDR2 SYDVKM. The CDR3 consists of 12 residues. Trimming removed 7 bases at V and 3 bases at J, with 9 bases between. The CDR3 DNA follows: TGTGCCAGCATCCAGAGGGACACTGAAGCTTTCTTT. Translated: CASIQRDTEAFF.

This clonotype was seen ten or more times. V is TRBV3-1 and J is TRBJ1-2; D not resolved. Germline-derived CDR1 and CDR2 are LGHDT and YNNKEL (reference sequence). The V end lost 2 bases, the J end lost 8 bases, and 12 bases lay between the germline ends. This CDR3 spans 13 amino acids. CDR3 sequence reads: CASSQTALGGYTF. In DNA form, the CDR3 reads TGTGCCAGCAGCCAAACAGCACTTGGAGGCTACACCTTC.

The table lists this clonotype with many counts. V usage is TRBV20-1 and J usage is TRBJ1-1; weak D call: TRBD1 (6 bases). Germline CDR1 is DFQATT and CDR2 is SNEGSKA (reference sequence). The germline V and J ends were trimmed by 1 base and 1 base, with 10 bases remaining between them. This CDR3 spans 14 amino acids. CDR3 protein: CSARGGTPNTEAFF. As DNA, the CDR3 is TGCAGTGCTAGAGGAGGGACACCGAACACTGAAGCTTTCTTT.

This clonotype was counted at least ten times. This sequence joins TRBV20-1 and TRBJ2-2, with unresolved D. There are 12 residues in the CDR3. Germline V gives CDR1 DFQATT, CDR2 SNEGSKA (reference sequence). V was clipped by 3 bases and J by 6 bases, with 8 bases between them. The CDR3 here is CSASPHPGELFF. CDR3 DNA sequence: TGCAGTGCTAGCCCCCACCCCGGGGAGCTGTTTTTT.

The rearrangement uses TRBV6-5 and TRBJ2-5, with D possibly matching TRBD2 (6 bases). V was pared by 0 bases and J by 2 bases, with 7 bases between. Germline CDR1 and CDR2: MNHEY and SVGAGI. The CDR3 is made up of 14 amino acids. In nucleotides, the CDR3 is TGTGCCAGCAGTTACTCTGGGGGGCAAGAGACCCAGTACTTC. This sequence encodes CASSYSGGQETQYF.

Ten or more counts support this clonotype. The V call is TRBV7-3, the J call TRBJ2-2; D not resolved. Trimming removed 4 bases at V and 3 bases at J, with 9 bases between. CDR3 size: 14 residues. Germline values: CDR1 SGHTA, CDR2 FQGTGA. In DNA form, the CDR3 reads TGTGCCAGCAGCTCGGGCCTTGACACCGGGGAGCTGTTTTTT. This sequence encodes CASSSGLDTGELFF.

The V and J genes are TRBV20-1 and TRBJ2-1, with TRBD1 as a possible D gene (6 bases). The J call may be wrong; the DNA end is better matched by TRBJ2-7. Germline-derived CDR1 and CDR2 are DFQATT and SNEGSKA (reference sequence). The CDR3 loop spans 15 amino acids. CDR3 region: CSARNDRSSYNEQYF. CDR3 nucleotide sequence: TGCAGTGCTAGAAATGACAGGAGCTCCTACAATGAGCAGTACTTC.